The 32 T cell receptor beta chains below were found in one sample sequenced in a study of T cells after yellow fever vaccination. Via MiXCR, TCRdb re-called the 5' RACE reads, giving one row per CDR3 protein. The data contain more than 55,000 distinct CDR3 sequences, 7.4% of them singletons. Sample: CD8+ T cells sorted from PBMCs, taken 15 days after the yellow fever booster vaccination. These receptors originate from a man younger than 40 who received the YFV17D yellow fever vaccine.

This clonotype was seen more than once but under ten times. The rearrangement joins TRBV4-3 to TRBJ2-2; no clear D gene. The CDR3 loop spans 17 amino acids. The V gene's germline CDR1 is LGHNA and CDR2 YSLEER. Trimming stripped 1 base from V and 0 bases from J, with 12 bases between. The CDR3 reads CASSQGILIANTGELFF. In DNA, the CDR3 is TGCGCCAGCAGCCAAGGCATCCTGATCGCGAACACCGGGGAGCTGTTTTTT.

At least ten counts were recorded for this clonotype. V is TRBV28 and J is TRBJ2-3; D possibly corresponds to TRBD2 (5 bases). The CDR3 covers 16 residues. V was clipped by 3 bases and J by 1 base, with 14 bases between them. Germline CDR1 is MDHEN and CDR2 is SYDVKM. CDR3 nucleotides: TGTGCCAGCAGTTTCCTCCTGCGGACTGGCACAGATACGCAGTATTTT. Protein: CASSFLLRTGTDTQYF.

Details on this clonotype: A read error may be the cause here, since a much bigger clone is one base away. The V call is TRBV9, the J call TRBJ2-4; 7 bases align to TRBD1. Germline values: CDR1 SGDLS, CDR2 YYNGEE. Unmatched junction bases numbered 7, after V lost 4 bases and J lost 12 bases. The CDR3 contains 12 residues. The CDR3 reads CASSLEGDSQYF. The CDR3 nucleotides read TGTGCCAGCAGCCTTGAGGGGGACAGTCAGTACTTC.

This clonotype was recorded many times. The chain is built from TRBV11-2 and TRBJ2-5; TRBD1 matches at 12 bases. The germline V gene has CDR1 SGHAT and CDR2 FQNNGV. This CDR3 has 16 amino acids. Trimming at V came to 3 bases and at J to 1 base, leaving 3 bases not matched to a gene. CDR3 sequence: CASSFGTGGTQETQYF. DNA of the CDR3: TGTGCCAGCAGCTTCGGGACAGGGGGCACCCAAGAGACCCAGTACTTC.

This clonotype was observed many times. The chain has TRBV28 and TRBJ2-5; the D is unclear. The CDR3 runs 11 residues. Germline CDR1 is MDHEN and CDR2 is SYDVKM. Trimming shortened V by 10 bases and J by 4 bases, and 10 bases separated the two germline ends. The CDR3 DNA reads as TGTGCCATCCGATCGCGAGAGACCCAGTACTTC. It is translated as CAIRSRETQYF. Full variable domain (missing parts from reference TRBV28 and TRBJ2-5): DVKVTQSSRYLVKRTGEKVFLECVQDMDHENMFWYRQDPGLGLRLIYFSYDVKMKEKGDIPEGYSVSREKKERFSLILESASTNQTSMYLCAIRSRETQYFGPGTRLLVL.

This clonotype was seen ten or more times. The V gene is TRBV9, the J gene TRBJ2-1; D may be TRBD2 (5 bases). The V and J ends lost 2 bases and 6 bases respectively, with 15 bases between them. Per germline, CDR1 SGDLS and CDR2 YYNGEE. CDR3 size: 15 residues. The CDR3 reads CASSVLLGHSNEQFF. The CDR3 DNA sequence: TGTGCCAGCAGCGTTCTACTAGGCCACTCCAATGAGCAGTTCTTC.

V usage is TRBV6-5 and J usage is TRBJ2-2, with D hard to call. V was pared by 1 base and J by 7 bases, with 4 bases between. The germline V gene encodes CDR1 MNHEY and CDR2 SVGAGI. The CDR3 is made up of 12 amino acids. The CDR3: CASSYFGGELFF. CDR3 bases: TGTGCCAGCAGTTACTTCGGCGGGGAGCTGTTTTTT.

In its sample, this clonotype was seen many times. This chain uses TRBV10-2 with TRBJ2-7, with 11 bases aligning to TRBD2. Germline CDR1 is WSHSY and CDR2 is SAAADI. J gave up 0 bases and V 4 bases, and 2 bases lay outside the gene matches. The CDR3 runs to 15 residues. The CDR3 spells CASSVGLADSYEQYF. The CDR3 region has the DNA TGCGCCAGCAGTGTGGGACTAGCGGACTCCTACGAGCAGTACTTC.

CDR3 loop: CASSLGFSGRATDTQYF. Here the CDR3 DNA reads TGTGCCAGCAGCTTAGGTTTTAGCGGGAGGGCCACAGATACGCAGTATTTT. The J gene is TRBJ2-3, the V gene TRBV7-2; 11 nucleotides line up with TRBD2. Germline V gene lookup returns CDR1 SGHTA and CDR2 FQGNSA. The trim removed 1 base at V and 2 bases at J, leaving 5 bases unmatched. This CDR3 comprises 17 residues.

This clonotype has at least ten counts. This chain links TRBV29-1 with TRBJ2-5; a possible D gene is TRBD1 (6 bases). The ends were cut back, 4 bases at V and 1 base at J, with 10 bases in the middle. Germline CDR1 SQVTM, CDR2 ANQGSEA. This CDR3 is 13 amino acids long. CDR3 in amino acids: CSVVPGVQETQYF. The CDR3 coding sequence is TGCAGCGTTGTACCAGGGGTCCAAGAGACCCAGTACTTC.

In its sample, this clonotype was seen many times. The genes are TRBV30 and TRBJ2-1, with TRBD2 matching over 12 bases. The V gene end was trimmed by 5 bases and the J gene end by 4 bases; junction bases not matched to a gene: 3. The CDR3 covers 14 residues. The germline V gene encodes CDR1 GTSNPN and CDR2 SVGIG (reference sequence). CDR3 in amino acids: CAWETSGGYNEQFF. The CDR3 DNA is TGTGCCTGGGAGACTAGCGGGGGATACAATGAGCAGTTCTTC.

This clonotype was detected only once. The CDR3 DNA reads TGTGCCAGCAGGACGGATTTCGATTACTACGAGCAGTACTTC. Translating it yields CASRTDFDYYEQYF. V gene TRBV25-1 combines with J gene TRBJ2-7, with no clear D. V was shortened by 6 bases and J by 3 bases, with 15 bases between the two germline ends. Germline-derived CDR1 and CDR2 are MGHDK and SYGVNS. The CDR3 runs to 14 residues.

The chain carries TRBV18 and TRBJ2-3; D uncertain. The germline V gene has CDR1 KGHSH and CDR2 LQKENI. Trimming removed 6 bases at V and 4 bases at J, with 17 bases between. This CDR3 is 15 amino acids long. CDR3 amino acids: CASSRTGPPPDTQYF. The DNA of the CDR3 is TGTGCCAGCTCGCGAACCGGGCCGCCTCCAGATACGCAGTATTTT.

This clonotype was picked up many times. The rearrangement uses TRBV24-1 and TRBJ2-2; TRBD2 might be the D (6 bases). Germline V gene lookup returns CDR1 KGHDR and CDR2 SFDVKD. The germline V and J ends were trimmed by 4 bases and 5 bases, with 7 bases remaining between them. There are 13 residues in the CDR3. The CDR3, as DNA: TGTGCCACCAGTGAGCTAGCGACCGGGGAGCTGTTTTTT. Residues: CATSELATGELFF.

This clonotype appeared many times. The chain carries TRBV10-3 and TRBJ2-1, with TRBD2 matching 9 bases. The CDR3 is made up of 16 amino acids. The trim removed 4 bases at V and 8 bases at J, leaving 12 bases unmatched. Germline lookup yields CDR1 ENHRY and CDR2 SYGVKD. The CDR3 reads CAISGSAAGGPHEQFF. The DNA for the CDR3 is TGTGCCATCAGTGGTTCGGCTGCGGGAGGGCCGCATGAGCAGTTCTTC.

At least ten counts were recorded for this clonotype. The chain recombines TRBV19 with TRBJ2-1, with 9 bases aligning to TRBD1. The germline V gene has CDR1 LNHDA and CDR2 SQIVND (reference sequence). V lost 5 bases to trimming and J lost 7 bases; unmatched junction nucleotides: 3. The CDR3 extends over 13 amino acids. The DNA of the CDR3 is TGTGCCAGTAGTGTGGGACAGGGAAATGAGCAGTTCTTC. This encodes CASSVGQGNEQFF.

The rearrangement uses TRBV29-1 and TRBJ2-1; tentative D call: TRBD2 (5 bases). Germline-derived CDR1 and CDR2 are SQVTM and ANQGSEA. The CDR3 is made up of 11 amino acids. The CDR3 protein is CSRTSGNEQFF. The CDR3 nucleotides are TGCAGTAGGACTTCAGGCAATGAGCAGTTCTTC.

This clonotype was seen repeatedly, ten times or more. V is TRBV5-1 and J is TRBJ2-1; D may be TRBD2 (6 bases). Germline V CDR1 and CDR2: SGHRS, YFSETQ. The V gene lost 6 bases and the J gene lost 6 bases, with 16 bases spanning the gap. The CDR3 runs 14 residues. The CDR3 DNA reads TGCGCCAGCAACCCCGGGACTCCCATCAATGAGCAGTTCTTC. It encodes CASNPGTPINEQFF.

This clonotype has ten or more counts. As DNA, the CDR3 is TGCAGTGCTGCGTCGGGGGGATCCTACGAGCAGTACTTC. This translates into CSAASGGSYEQYF. The chain carries TRBV20-1 and TRBJ2-7; 7 bases map to TRBD2. Germline CDR1 DFQATT, CDR2 SNEGSKA (reference sequence). The CDR3 covers 13 residues. V lost 5 bases to trimming and J lost 1 base; unmatched junction nucleotides: 5.

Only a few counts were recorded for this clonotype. In nucleotides, the CDR3 is TGTGCCAGCAGCTCGCTCAACGGGCGTCGGGAGCTGTTTTTT. Translated: CASSSLNGRRELFF. The chain couples TRBV7-2 to TRBJ2-2; the D is unclear. V dropped 4 bases and J dropped 9 bases, with 15 bases sitting between them. This CDR3 has 14 residues. Germline-derived CDR1 and CDR2 are SGHTA and FQGNSA.

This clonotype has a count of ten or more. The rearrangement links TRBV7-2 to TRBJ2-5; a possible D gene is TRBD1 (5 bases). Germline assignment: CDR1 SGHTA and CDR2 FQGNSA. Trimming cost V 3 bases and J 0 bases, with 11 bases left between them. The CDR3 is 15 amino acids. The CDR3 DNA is TGTGCCAGCAGCTTCCCCGACAGCCACCAAGAGACCCAGTACTTC. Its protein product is CASSFPDSHQETQYF. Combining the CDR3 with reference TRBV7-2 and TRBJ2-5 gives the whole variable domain GAGVSQSPSNKVTEKGKDVELRCDPISGHTALYWYRQSLGQGLEFLIYFQGNSAPDKSGLPSDRFSAERTGGSVSTLTIQRTQQEDSAVYLCASSFPDSHQETQYFGPGTRLLVL.

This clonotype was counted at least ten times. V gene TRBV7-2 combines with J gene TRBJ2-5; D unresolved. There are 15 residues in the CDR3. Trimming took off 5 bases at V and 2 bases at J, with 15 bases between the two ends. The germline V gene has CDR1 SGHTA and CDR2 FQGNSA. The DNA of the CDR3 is TGTGCCAGCAGCCCACCCCTTAGGGAACAAGAGACCCAGTACTTC. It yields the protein CASSPPLREQETQYF.

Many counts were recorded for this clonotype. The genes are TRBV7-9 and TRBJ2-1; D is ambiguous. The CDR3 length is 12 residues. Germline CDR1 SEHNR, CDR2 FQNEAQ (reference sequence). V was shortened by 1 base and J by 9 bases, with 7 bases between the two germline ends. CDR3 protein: CASSLGAGEQFF. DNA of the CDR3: TGTGCCAGCAGCTTAGGGGCTGGTGAGCAGTTCTTC.

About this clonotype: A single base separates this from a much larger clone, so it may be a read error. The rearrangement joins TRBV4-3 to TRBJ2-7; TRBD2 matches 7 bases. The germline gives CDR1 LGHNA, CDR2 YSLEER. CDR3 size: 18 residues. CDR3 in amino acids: CASIQDTQRLAASYEQYF. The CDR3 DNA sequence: TGCGCCAGCATCCAAGATACCCAACGGCTAGCGGCCTCCTACGAGCAGTACTTC.

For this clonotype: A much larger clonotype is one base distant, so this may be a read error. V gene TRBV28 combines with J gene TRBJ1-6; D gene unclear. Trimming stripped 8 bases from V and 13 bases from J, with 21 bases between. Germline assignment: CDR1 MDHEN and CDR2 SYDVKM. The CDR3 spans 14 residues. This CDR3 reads CASGPPGSSHPLHF. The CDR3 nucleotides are TGTGCCAGCGGCCCTCCGGGGTCCAGTCACCCCCTCCACTTT.

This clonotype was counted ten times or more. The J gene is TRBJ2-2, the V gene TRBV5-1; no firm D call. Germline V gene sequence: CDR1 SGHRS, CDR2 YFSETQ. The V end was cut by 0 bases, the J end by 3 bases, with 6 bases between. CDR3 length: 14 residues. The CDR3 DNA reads TGCGCCAGCAGCTTGGTACAGCACACCGGGGAGCTGTTTTTT. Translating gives CASSLVQHTGELFF.

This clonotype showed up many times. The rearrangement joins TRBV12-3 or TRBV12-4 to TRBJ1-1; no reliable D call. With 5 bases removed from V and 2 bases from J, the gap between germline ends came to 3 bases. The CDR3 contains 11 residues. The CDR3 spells CASSPNTEAFF. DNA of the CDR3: TGTGCCAGCAGTCCTAACACTGAAGCTTTCTTT.

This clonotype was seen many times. The CDR3 is CASSPSWRDQETQYF. CDR3 bases: TGTGCCAGCAGCCCCTCGTGGCGGGACCAAGAGACCCAGTACTTC. The chain recombines TRBV3-1 with TRBJ2-5; weak D call: TRBD2 (5 bases). Germline CDR1 reads LGHDT; CDR2 reads YNNKEL (reference sequence). V was shortened by 4 bases and J by 0 bases, with 12 bases between the two germline ends. The CDR3 covers 15 residues.

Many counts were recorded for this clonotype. In nucleotides, the CDR3 is TGTGCCAGCAGCTTAGACACTAGCGGGGTTGTCGAGCAGTACTTC. It codes for CASSLDTSGVVEQYF. The V call is TRBV7-9, the J call TRBJ2-7, with TRBD2 identical over 10 bases. Germline CDR1 is SEHNR and CDR2 is FQNEAQ (reference sequence). The CDR3 length is 15 residues. V shed 1 base and J 6 bases; nucleotides not matched to a gene: 6.

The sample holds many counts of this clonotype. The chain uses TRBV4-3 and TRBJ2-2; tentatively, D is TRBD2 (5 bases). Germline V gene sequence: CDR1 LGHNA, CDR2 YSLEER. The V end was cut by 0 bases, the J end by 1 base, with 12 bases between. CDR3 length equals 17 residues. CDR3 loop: CASSQDGAALNTGELFF. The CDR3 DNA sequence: TGCGCCAGCAGCCAAGATGGAGCGGCCCTGAACACCGGGGAGCTGTTTTTT.

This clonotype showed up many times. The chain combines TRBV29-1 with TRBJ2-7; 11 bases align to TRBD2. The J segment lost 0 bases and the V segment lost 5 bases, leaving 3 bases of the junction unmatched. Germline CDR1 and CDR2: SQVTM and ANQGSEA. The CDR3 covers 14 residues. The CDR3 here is CSVPTSGSSYEQYF. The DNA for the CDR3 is TGCAGCGTTCCCACTAGCGGGAGCTCCTACGAGCAGTACTTC.

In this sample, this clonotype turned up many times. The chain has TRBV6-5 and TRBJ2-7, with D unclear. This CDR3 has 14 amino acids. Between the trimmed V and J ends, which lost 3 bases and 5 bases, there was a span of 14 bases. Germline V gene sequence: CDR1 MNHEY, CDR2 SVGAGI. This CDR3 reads CASSYGSLLDEQYF. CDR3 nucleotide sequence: TGTGCCAGCAGTTATGGCAGCCTCCTCGACGAGCAGTACTTC.